Listed here are 29 T cell receptor beta chains from one sample, sequenced in a study of T cells in Graves' hyperthyroidism and ophthalmopathy. What was amplified from RNA transcripts were TCR beta CDR3 regions. The primer set for the first-round RT-PCR of the TCR CDR3 was HTBI. TCRdb re-analysed the multiplex PCR reads in MiXCR, keeping a single row per CDR3 protein. Of roughly 650,000 distinct CDR3 sequences in the sample, around 15% are singletons; the top ten hold roughly 3.5%. Source material: blood. These receptors were obtained from a woman aged 40 to 50 with Graves' ophthalmopathy.

The chain carries TRBV14 and TRBJ2-4, with TRBD2 matching 9 bases. J was trimmed by 0 bases and V by 2 bases; bases with no gene match: 17. Germline V gene data show CDR1 as SGHDN and CDR2 as FVKESK. The CDR3 is made up of 21 amino acids. CDR3: CASSQSLGRLAGRLAKNIQYF. The CDR3 DNA follows: TGTGCCAGCAGCCAATCCCTAGGACGGCTAGCGGGGCGCCTAGCCAAAAACATTCAGTACTTC.

This clonotype turned up a few times. The V gene is TRBV7-2, the J gene TRBJ1-6; D might be TRBD1 (6 bases). In germline, CDR1 is SGHTA, CDR2 FQGNSA. The CDR3 sequence is 15 residues long. With 5 bases removed from V and 10 bases from J, the gap between germline ends came to 18 bases. This chain's CDR3 is CASSLSRGINSPLHF. DNA for the CDR3: TGTGCCAGCAGCCTTAGCAGGGGAATAAACTCACCCCTCCACTTT. Full variable domain (outside the CDR3, taken from reference TRBV7-2 and TRBJ1-6): GAGVSQSPSNKVTEKGKDVELRCDPISGHTALYWYRQSLGQGLEFLIYFQGNSAPDKSGLPSDRFSAERTGGSVSTLTIQRTQQEDSAVYLCASSLSRGINSPLHFGNGTRLTVT.

Many counts were recorded for this clonotype. V is TRBV20-1 and J is TRBJ2-5; a weak D match, TRBD2 (5 bases). The V end lost 3 bases, the J end lost 5 bases, and 7 bases lay between the germline ends. The length of the CDR3 is 11 residues. Germline V CDR1 and CDR2: DFQATT, SNEGSKA (reference sequence). The DNA for the CDR3 is TGCAGTGCTAGGAGGGCTGAGACCCAGTACTTC. It translates to CSARRAETQYF.

V usage is TRBV7-9 and J usage is TRBJ1-1; the D is unclear. The length of the CDR3 is 12 residues. V lost 6 bases, J lost 7 bases, and 12 bases lay in between. Germline CDR1 is SEHNR and CDR2 is FQNEAQ (reference sequence). The CDR3 is CASSYRTDEAFF. The CDR3 bases are TGTGCCAGCAGTTATAGGACGGATGAAGCTTTCTTT.

The J gene is TRBJ2-5, the V gene TRBV9, with 9 bases lining up with TRBD2. V lost 0 bases, J lost 2 bases, and 5 bases stayed unmatched. The CDR3 is 16 amino acids. CDR1 is SGDLS, CDR2 YYNGEE, per germline. The CDR3 DNA follows: TGTGCCAGCAGCGTAGGGAGACTAGCGGCACAAGAGACCCAGTACTTC. It codes for CASSVGRLAAQETQYF.

The chain uses TRBV6-1 and TRBJ2-1; D might be TRBD1 or TRBD2, each matching 6 bases. The ends were cut back, 9 bases at V and 8 bases at J, with 17 bases in the middle. The germline V gene has CDR1 MNHNS and CDR2 SASEGT. CDR3 length equals 13 residues. CDR3 coding DNA: TGTGCCAGTCGACGGGGGCTCGTCTATGAGCAGTTCTTC. It is translated as CASRRGLVYEQFF.

This clonotype was recorded at least ten times. This chain connects TRBV11-2 to TRBJ2-4; 11 nucleotides match TRBD2. V lost 4 bases and J lost 3; bases outside the gene matches: 17. Germline CDR1 SGHAT, CDR2 FQNNGV. The CDR3 is 20 residues long. The CDR3 DNA reads TGTGCCAGCAGCTCAAGGGGCCTAGCGGGAGGTCGGTTAGGCAAAAACATTCAGTACTTC. Translated: CASSSRGLAGGRLGKNIQYF.

This chain connects TRBV4-1 to TRBJ2-2, with D unresolved. Germline-derived CDR1 and CDR2 are MGHRA and YSYEKL. V gave up 4 bases and J gave up 0 bases, with 9 bases separating them. The CDR3 length is 15 residues. This CDR3 is CASSRRNANTGELFF. Written as DNA, the CDR3 is TGCGCCAGCAGCCGACGAAACGCGAACACCGGGGAGCTGTTTTTT.

V gene TRBV5-1 combines with J gene TRBJ1-4, with 8 bases that match TRBD1. The germline V gene has CDR1 SGHRS and CDR2 YFSETQ. The CDR3 runs 14 residues. The V gene end was trimmed by 6 bases and the J gene end by 2 bases; junction bases not matched to a gene: 3. The DNA for the CDR3 is TGCGCCAGCACCCGGGACAGGACTAATGAAAAACTGTTTTTT. This encodes CASTRDRTNEKLFF. The full variable domain, completed using reference TRBV5-1 and TRBJ1-4, is KAGVTQTPRYLIKTRGQQVTLSCSPISGHRSVSWYQQTPGQGLQFLFEYFSETQRNKGNFPGRFSGRQFSNSRSEMNVSTLELGDSALYLCASTRDRTNEKLFFGSGTQLSVL.

This chain connects TRBV2 to TRBJ2-6; unclear D gene. The CDR3 runs to 16 residues. Germline values: CDR1 SNHLY, CDR2 FYNNEI. The V end was cut by 0 bases, the J end by 0 bases, with 6 bases between. The CDR3, as DNA: TGTGCCAGCAGTGAAGCCCTCCTCTCTGGGGCCAACGTCCTGACTTTC. Translation gives CASSEALLSGANVLTF.

This clonotype was observed at least ten times. V usage is TRBV20-1 and J usage is TRBJ2-2; D perhaps matches TRBD2 (6 bases). Germline values: CDR1 DFQATT, CDR2 SNEGSKA (reference sequence). This CDR3 has 15 amino acids. V was clipped by 2 bases and J by 2 bases, with 12 bases between them. CDR3 coding DNA: TGCAGTGCTAGACTAGGGACTCCCAACACCGGGGAGCTGTTTTTT. Its translation is CSARLGTPNTGELFF.

This clonotype was seen only a few times. The chain couples TRBV7-3 to TRBJ2-1; 12 positions match TRBD2. The CDR3 has 18 amino acids. V trimming: 0 bases; J trimming: 7 bases; junction bases outside the gene matches: 10. In germline, CDR1 is SGHTA, CDR2 FQGTGA. In DNA form, the CDR3 reads TGTGCCAGCAGCTTAACGGGGAGGACTAGCGGGAAAGAAAATGAGCAGTTCTTC. It is translated as CASSLTGRTSGKENEQFF.

This clonotype has only one observation. The chain is built from TRBV5-1 and TRBJ2-5; TRBD2 is a possible D gene (6 bases). The CDR3 consists of 14 residues. Looked up from germline, CDR1 is SGHRS and CDR2 is YFSETQ. The V and J ends lost 0 bases and 1 base respectively, with 7 bases between them. The CDR3 loop is CASSLASVQETQYF. CDR3 DNA sequence: TGCGCCAGCAGCTTGGCTAGCGTCCAAGAGACCCAGTACTTC.

This clonotype was observed at least ten times. This rearrangement joins TRBV5-1 to TRBJ2-3, with 9 bases that match TRBD2. The V gene end was trimmed by 1 base and the J gene end by 0 bases; junction bases not matched to a gene: 12. The CDR3 has 19 amino acids. CDR1 is SGHRS, CDR2 YFSETQ, per germline. The CDR3 coding sequence is TGCGCCAGCAGCTTGCCCCTCTCACTAGCGGGTACTAGCACAGATACGCAGTATTTT. It codes for CASSLPLSLAGTSTDTQYF.

The genes are TRBV12-3 or TRBV12-4 and TRBJ2-7; no definite D call. The length of the CDR3 is 13 residues. V lost 8 bases and J lost 0, with 11 bases in between. The CDR3 coding sequence is TGTGCCAGCTCTTACACCAACTCCTACGAGCAGTACTTC. This gives the protein CASSYTNSYEQYF.

This clonotype was counted only a few times. V and J are TRBV20-1 and TRBJ2-7, with 8 bases matching TRBD2. The junction had 13 bases not matched to a gene; V was cut back by 0 bases and J by 0 bases. CDR1 and CDR2 from the germline V gene are DFQATT and SNEGSKA (reference sequence). This CDR3 has 18 amino acids. The CDR3 nucleotides are TGCAGTGCTAGAGAAGGGACTAGTGGTGTGTACACCTCCTACGAGCAGTACTTC. It specifies CSAREGTSGVYTSYEQYF.

The chain combines TRBV6-6 with TRBJ1-5; no firm D call. CDR1 and CDR2 from the germline V gene are MNHNY and SVGAGI (reference sequence). The length of the CDR3 is 13 residues. With 0 bases removed from V and 5 bases from J, the gap between germline ends came to 5 bases. CDR3 DNA sequence: TGTGCCAGCAGTTACTCGATCGATCAGCCCCAGCATTTT. It codes for CASSYSIDQPQHF.

The V and J genes are TRBV6-1 and TRBJ1-2; possibly TRBD1 for D (5 bases). V lost 5 bases to trimming and J lost 2 bases, with 18 bases between them. The CDR3 totals 16 residues. Germline assignment: CDR1 MNHNS and CDR2 SASEGT. CDR3 nucleotide sequence: TGTGCCAGCAGTTCCCAACCGCGGGGCGGGAACTATGGCTACACCTTC. This sequence encodes CASSSQPRGGNYGYTF.

V and J are TRBV19 and TRBJ2-2; 9 bases line up with TRBD1. Per the germline V gene, CDR1 is LNHDA and CDR2 is SQIVND (reference sequence). This CDR3 has 16 amino acids. Germline trimming cut 10 bases from V and 1 base from J; bases unmatched to any gene: 10. The CDR3 sequence: CAISPTGGLNTGELFF. The CDR3 nucleotides read TGTGCCATTTCGCCGACAGGGGGTTTGAACACCGGGGAGCTGTTTTTT.

This clonotype was recorded many times. The CDR3 loop reads CASSVEGGSTDTQYF. CDR3 coding DNA: TGTGCCAGCAGTGTGGAGGGGGGAAGCACAGATACGCAGTATTTT. This chain connects TRBV2 to TRBJ2-3; D tentatively reads TRBD1 or TRBD2 (6 bases each). From germline, CDR1 is SNHLY and CDR2 FYNNEI. This CDR3 has 15 residues. V lost 4 bases, J lost 0 bases, and 11 bases lay in between.

As concerns this clonotype: A much bigger clone sits one base away, suggesting this may be a read error. V is TRBV7-8 and J is TRBJ2-5; D is uncertain. The CDR3 is 13 residues long. Germline V gene lookup returns CDR1 SGHVS and CDR2 FQNEAQ. Here the CDR3 reads CASSFNSQEAQYF. CDR3 DNA sequence: TGTGCCAGCAGCTTCAATAGTCAAGAGGCCCAGTACTTC.

Many counts were recorded for this clonotype. The chain links TRBV6-5 to TRBJ2-3; maybe TRBD1 (7 bases). Germline V gene sequence: CDR1 MNHEY, CDR2 SVGAGI. Trimming removed 0 bases at V and 9 bases at J, with 10 bases between. CDR3 size: 13 residues. CDR3 sequence: CASSYSTGRTQYF. The CDR3 DNA sequence: TGTGCCAGCAGTTACTCGACAGGGAGGACGCAGTATTTT.

This clonotype was counted many times. The genes are TRBV12-3 or TRBV12-4 and TRBJ1-5, with 7 bases fitting TRBD1. Trimming cost V 7 bases and J 2 bases; bases outside gene matches: 5. CDR3 length equals 14 residues. For the CDR3, the DNA is TGTGCCAGCACTCCAGGACAGGGCAATCAGCCCCAGCATTTT. This translates into CASTPGQGNQPQHF.

This clonotype was seen many times. The V and J genes are TRBV2 and TRBJ2-2; TRBD1 is a possible D gene (5 bases). CDR1 SNHLY and CDR2 FYNNEI come from the germline V gene. V gave up 5 bases and J gave up 8 bases, with 12 bases separating them. The CDR3 length is 13 residues. The CDR3 DNA is TGTGCCAGCAGTCTACAGGCAGCTGGGGAGCTGTTTTTT. Residues: CASSLQAAGELFF.

A remark on this clonotype: This clone may be a read error of a much larger clone one base away. The conserved phenylalanine or tryptophan is not found at the CDR3 terminus, so this likely reflects a read error. The rearrangement links TRBV20-1 to TRBJ2-1; the match to TRBD1 covers 7 bases. Per germline, CDR1 DFQATT and CDR2 SNEGSKA (reference sequence). The CDR3 has 13 residues. After removal of 6 bases from V and 8 bases from J, the junction contained 10 bases not matched to a gene. The CDR3 DNA reads TGCAGTGCGGACCCGGGACAGTTCGATGAGCAGTTCCTC. Protein: CSADPGQFDEQFL.

This clonotype was found many times. This sequence joins TRBV5-1 and TRBJ2-1; D is perhaps TRBD2 (6 bases). V dropped 5 bases and J dropped 4 bases, with 13 bases sitting between them. This CDR3 is 14 amino acids long. The germline V gene encodes CDR1 SGHRS and CDR2 YFSETQ. CDR3: CASRRSSEYNEQFF. The CDR3 nucleotides are TGCGCCAGCAGGAGGTCTAGCGAATACAATGAGCAGTTCTTC.

A note on this clonotype: Just one base apart from a much larger clone, this may be a read error. The V gene is TRBV9, the J gene TRBJ2-7; D may correspond to TRBD1 or TRBD2 (5 bases each). The J call may be mistaken, given a closer DNA end match to TRBJ2-1. The CDR3 extends over 16 amino acids. Germline V gene sequence: CDR1 SGDLS, CDR2 YYNGEE. The CDR3 DNA sequence: TGTGCCAGCAGCCCCTCCACGGGGCGGGTTCCCTACGAGCAGTTCTTC. Translation: CASSPSTGRVPYEQFF.

This clonotype was recorded a few times. Here the CDR3 reads CSALSGLSNSPLHF. The CDR3 bases are TGCAGTGCTTTGTCGGGATTATCTAATTCACCCCTCCACTTT. The V gene is TRBV20-1, the J gene TRBJ1-6; no clear D gene. CDR3 length: 14 amino acids. Trimming cost V 5 bases and J 6 bases, with 14 bases left between them. CDR1 and CDR2 from the germline V gene are DFQATT and SNEGSKA (reference sequence).

The sample holds many counts of this clonotype. This chain uses TRBV4-1 with TRBJ2-7; 8 bases fit TRBD1. The germline gives CDR1 MGHRA, CDR2 YSYEKL. The CDR3 has 16 residues. V dropped 0 bases and J dropped 5; count of bases not matched to a gene: 9. DNA for the CDR3: TGCGCCAGCAGCCAAGAGGCCGGCCCACAGGGGGACGAGCAGTACTTC. Translating it yields CASSQEAGPQGDEQYF.